Listed here is a single T cell receptor beta chain. Its antigen is as yet unknown. This specimen comes from a study of T cells in Graves' hyperthyroidism and ophthalmopathy. Study results and limitations: Patients with ophthalmopathy were separated from those with stable hyperthyroidism by a 13 V-J model. The blood repertoire included most of the expanded thyroid clonotypes above 0.001.

Each diagnosis was grounded in clinical symptoms, serum thyroxine and TRAb, thyroid ultrasound, and orbital computed tomography. Amplification targeted TCR beta CDR3 regions from RNA transcripts. HTBI primers were used for first-round RT-PCR of the TCR CDR3. MiXCR was run by TCRdb on the multiplex PCR reads, yielding one entry per CDR3 protein. The sample yields about 510,000 distinct CDR3 sequences, 40% to 50% seen once. The receptor's source is an adult woman with Graves' disease, either hyperthyroidism or ophthalmopathy (not recorded which). Sequencing used peripheral blood or thyroid tissue (not recorded which).

The CDR3: CARPGLAGPQAVYEQYF. The CDR3 DNA is TGTGCCAGACCGGGACTAGCGGGACCCCAGGCGGTTTACGAGCAGTACTTC. The chain recombines TRBV28 with TRBJ2-7; 13 positions match TRBD2. The CDR3 length is 17 residues. Trimming at V came to 9 bases and at J to 4 bases, leaving 15 bases not matched to a gene. In germline, CDR1 is MDHEN, CDR2 SYDVKM.